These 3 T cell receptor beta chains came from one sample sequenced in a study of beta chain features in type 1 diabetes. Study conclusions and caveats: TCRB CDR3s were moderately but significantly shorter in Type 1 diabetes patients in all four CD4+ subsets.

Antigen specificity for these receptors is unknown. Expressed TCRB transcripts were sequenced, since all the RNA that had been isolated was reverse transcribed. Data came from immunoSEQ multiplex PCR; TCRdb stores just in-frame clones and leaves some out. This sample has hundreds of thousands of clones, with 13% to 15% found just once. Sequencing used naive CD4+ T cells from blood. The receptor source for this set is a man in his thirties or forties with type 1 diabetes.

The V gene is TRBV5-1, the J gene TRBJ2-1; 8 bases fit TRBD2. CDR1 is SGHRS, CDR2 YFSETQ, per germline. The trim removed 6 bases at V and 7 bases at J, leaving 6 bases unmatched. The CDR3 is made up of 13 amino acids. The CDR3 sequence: CASMREAWNEQFF. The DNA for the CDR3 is TGCGCCAGCATGCGGGAGGCTTGGAATGAGCAGTTCTTC. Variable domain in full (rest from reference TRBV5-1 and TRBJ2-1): KAGVTQTPRYLIKTRGQQVTLSCSPISGHRSVSWYQQTPGQGLQFLFEYFSETQRNKGNFPGRFSGRQFSNSRSEMNVSTLELGDSALYLCASMREAWNEQFFGPGTRLTVL.

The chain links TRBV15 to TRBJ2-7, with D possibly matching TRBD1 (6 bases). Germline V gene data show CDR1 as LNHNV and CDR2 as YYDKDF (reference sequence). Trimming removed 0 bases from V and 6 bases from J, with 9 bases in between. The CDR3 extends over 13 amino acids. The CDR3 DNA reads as TGTGCCACCAGCAGAGAGCAGGGGCGCGAGCAGTACTTC. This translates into CATSREQGREQYF.

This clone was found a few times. CDR3 in DNA: TGTGCCAGCAGCTCGGGACTAGCCTTAGAGACCCAGTACTTC. Its protein product is CASSSGLALETQYF. V is TRBV7-9 and J is TRBJ2-5; 9 positions agree with TRBD2. Trimming took 4 bases from V and 4 from J; bases not matched to a gene: 4. From germline, CDR1 is SEHNR and CDR2 FQNEAQ (reference sequence). The CDR3 totals 14 residues. Based on the CDR3 plus reference TRBV7-9 and TRBJ2-5, the full variable domain is DTGVSQNPRHKITKRGQNVTFRCDPISEHNRLYWYRQTLGQGPEFLTYFQNEAQLEKSRLLSDRFSAERPKGSFSTLEIQRTEQGDSAMYLCASSSGLALETQYFGPGTRLLVL.